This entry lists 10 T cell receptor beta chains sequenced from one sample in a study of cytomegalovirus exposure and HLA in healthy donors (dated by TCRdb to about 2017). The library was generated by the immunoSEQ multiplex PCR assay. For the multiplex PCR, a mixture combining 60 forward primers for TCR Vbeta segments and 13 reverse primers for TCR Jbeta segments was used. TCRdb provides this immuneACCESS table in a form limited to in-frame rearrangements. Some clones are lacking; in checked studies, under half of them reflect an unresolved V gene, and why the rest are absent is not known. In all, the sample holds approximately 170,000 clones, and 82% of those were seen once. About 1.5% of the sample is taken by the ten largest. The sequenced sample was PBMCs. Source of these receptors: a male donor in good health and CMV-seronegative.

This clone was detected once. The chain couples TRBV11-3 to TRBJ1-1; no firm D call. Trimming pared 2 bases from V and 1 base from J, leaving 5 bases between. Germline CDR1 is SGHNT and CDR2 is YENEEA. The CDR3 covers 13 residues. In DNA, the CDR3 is TGTGCCAGCAGCTTATTGCGGAACACTGAAGCTTTCTTT. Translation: CASSLLRNTEAFF.

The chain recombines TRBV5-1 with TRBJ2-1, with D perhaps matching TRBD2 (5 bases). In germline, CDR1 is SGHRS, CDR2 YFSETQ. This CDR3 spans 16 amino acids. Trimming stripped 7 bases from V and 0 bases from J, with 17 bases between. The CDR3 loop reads CASGLAAPSSYNEQFF. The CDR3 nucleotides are TGCGCCAGCGGGCTAGCAGCGCCAAGCTCCTACAATGAGCAGTTCTTC.

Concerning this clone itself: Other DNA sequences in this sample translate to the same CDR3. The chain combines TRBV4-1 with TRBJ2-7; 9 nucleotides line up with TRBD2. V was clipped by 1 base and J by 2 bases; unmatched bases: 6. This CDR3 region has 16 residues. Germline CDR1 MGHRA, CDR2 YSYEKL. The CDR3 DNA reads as TGCGCCAGCAGCCAAGGGGCGGGAGGGCCACCCTACGAGCAGTACTTC. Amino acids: CASSQGAGGPPYEQYF.

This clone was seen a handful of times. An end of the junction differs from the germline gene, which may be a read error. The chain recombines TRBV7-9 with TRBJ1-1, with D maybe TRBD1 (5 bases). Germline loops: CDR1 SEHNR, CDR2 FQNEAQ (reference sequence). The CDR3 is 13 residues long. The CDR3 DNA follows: TGTTCCAGCAGCCAAGCCAGGGACACTGAAGCTTTCTTT. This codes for CSSSQARDTEAFF.

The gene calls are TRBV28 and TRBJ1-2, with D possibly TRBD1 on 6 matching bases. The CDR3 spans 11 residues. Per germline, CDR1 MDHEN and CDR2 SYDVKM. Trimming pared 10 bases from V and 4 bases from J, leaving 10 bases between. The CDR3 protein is CAIGQPYGYTF. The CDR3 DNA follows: TGTGCCATCGGACAGCCCTATGGCTACACCTTC.

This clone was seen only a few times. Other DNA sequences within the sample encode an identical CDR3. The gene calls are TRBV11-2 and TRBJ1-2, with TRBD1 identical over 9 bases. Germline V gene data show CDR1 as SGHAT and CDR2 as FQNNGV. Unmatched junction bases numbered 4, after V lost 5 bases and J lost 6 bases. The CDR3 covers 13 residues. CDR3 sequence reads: CASSLGTGNGYTF. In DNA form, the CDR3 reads TGTGCCAGCAGCCTCGGGACAGGGAATGGCTACACCTTC.

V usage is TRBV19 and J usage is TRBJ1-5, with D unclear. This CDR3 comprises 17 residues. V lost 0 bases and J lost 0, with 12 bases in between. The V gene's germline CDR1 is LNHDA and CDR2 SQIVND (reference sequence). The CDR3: CASSIDHTDYSNQPQHF. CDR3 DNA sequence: TGTGCCAGTAGTATAGATCATACAGATTATAGCAATCAGCCCCAGCATTTT. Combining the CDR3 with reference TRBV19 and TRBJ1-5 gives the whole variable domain DGGITQSPKYLFRKEGQNVTLSCEQNLNHDAMYWYRQDPGQGLRLIYYSQIVNDFQKGDIAEGYSVSREKKESFPLTVTSAQKNPTAFYLCASSIDHTDYSNQPQHFGDGTRLSIL.

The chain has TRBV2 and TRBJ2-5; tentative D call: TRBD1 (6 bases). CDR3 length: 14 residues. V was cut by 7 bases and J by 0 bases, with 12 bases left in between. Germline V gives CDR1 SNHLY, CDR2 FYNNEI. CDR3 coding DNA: TGTGCCAGCAACGACAGGAAGTACCAAGAGACCCAGTACTTC. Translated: CASNDRKYQETQYF.

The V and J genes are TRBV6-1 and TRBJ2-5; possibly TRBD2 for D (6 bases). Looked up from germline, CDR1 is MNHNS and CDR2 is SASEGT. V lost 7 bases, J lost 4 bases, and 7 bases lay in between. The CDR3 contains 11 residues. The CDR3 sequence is CASMGGETQYF. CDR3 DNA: TGTGCCAGCATGGGAGGAGAGACCCAGTACTTC.

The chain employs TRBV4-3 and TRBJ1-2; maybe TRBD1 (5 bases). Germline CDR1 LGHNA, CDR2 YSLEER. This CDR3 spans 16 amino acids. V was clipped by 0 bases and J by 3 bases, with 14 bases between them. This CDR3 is CASSQDPGGVDYGYTF. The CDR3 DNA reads TGCGCCAGCAGCCAAGATCCGGGGGGAGTTGACTATGGCTACACCTTC.